Listed below are T cell receptor beta chains from one sample, sequenced in a study of T cell responses to AZD1222 COVID-19 vaccine. Sequenced by immunoSEQ multiplex PCR; TCRdb stores in-frame clones only, minus some. Of fewer than 130,000 clones in the sample, 70% to 90% were seen once. The sequencing used peripheral blood, collected 28 days after the second AZD1222 dose. The receptors were gathered from an adult who received the AZD1222 COVID-19 vaccine. CDR3s include the opening cysteine and the closing phenylalanine or tryptophan. A D gene is named only where the DNA matches it firmly. For some rows the clone size is stated as once, few or many, or as a class when expanded; others skip it.

CDR3aa: CASSMDWGTYNEQFF; CDR3nt: TGTGCCAGCAGCATGGACTGGGGTACCTACAATGAGCAGTTCTTC; abundance: -; j_gene: TRBJ2-1; d_gene: -; v_gene: TRBV7-8
CDR3aa: CASSTMGQGTEKLFF; CDR3nt: TGTGCCAGCAGTACAATGGGACAGGGGACTGAAAAACTGTTTTTT; abundance: -; j_gene: TRBJ1-4; d_gene: TRBD1; v_gene: TRBV6-5
CDR3aa: CASSLERGQPQHF; CDR3nt: TGTGCCAGCAGTTTAGAAAGAGGTCAGCCCCAGCATTTT; abundance: -; j_gene: TRBJ1-5; d_gene: -; v_gene: TRBV12-3/TRBV12-4
CDR3aa: CASTAWGIRINEQFF; CDR3nt: TGTGCCAGCACCGCATGGGGAATTAGGATAAATGAGCAGTTCTTC; abundance: -; j_gene: TRBJ2-1; d_gene: -; v_gene: TRBV28
CDR3aa: CASSSRPSTNEKLFF; CDR3nt: TGTGCCAGCAGTTCCCGACCGTCGACTAATGAAAAACTGTTTTTT; abundance: -; j_gene: TRBJ1-4; d_gene: -; v_gene: TRBV6-2/TRBV6-3
CDR3aa: CASRGQDNSPLHF; CDR3nt: TGTGCCAGCAGGGGACAGGATAATTCACCCCTCCACTTT; abundance: -; j_gene: TRBJ1-6; d_gene: TRBD1; v_gene: TRBV27
CDR3aa: CASSRVSSGNTIYF; CDR3nt: TGTGCCAGCAGTAGGGTGAGCTCTGGAAACACCATATATTTT; abundance: once; j_gene: TRBJ1-3; d_gene: -; v_gene: TRBV6-5
CDR3aa: CASSLSGRSYNEQFF; CDR3nt: TGTGCCAGCAGCTTAAGTGGACGGTCCTACAATGAGCAGTTCTTC; abundance: -; j_gene: TRBJ2-1; d_gene: -; v_gene: TRBV7-9
CDR3aa: CAWGTGLNGETQYF; CDR3nt: TGTGCCTGGGGGACGGGACTAAACGGGGAGACCCAGTACTTC; abundance: -; j_gene: TRBJ2-5; d_gene: TRBD2; v_gene: TRBV30
CDR3aa: CASSYGTVDNEQFF; CDR3nt: TGTGCCAGCAGCTACGGGACAGTAGACAATGAGCAGTTCTTC; abundance: -; j_gene: TRBJ2-1; d_gene: TRBD1; v_gene: TRBV7-6
CDR3aa: CASSPPKETGYTF; CDR3nt: TGTGCCAGCAGTCCTCCGAAGGAGACCGGCTACACCTTC; abundance: -; j_gene: TRBJ1-2; d_gene: -; v_gene: TRBV7-9
CDR3aa: CASTQGRGRQPQHF; CDR3nt: TGTGCCAGCACCCAAGGGAGGGGGCGTCAGCCCCAGCATTTT; abundance: -; j_gene: TRBJ1-5; d_gene: TRBD1; v_gene: TRBV28
CDR3aa: CAISESSGGSDYGYTF; CDR3nt: TGTGCCATCAGTGAGTCGTCGGGGGGTTCGGACTATGGCTACACCTTC; abundance: -; j_gene: TRBJ1-2; d_gene: -; v_gene: TRBV10-3
CDR3aa: CASSMWTRGQAAFSGANVLTF; CDR3nt: TGTGCCAGTAGTATGTGGACAAGGGGACAGGCTGCTTTCTCTGGGGCCAACGTCCTGACTTTC; abundance: once; j_gene: TRBJ2-6; d_gene: TRBD1; v_gene: TRBV19
CDR3aa: CSASKGLNTYEQYF; CDR3nt: TGCAGTGCTAGTAAGGGACTTAATACCTACGAGCAGTACTTC; abundance: -; j_gene: TRBJ2-7; d_gene: -; v_gene: TRBV20-1
CDR3aa: CASKAEGANTEAFF; CDR3nt: TGCGCCAGCAAGGCAGAGGGTGCTAACACTGAAGCTTTCTTT; abundance: -; j_gene: TRBJ1-1; d_gene: -; v_gene: TRBV5-1
CDR3aa: CASSQQGLNSPLHF; CDR3nt: TGTGCCAGCAGTCAACAGGGGCTTAATTCACCCCTCCACTTT; abundance: -; j_gene: TRBJ1-6; d_gene: TRBD1; v_gene: TRBV6-5
CDR3aa: CASSQDLAREQYF; CDR3nt: TGCGCCAGCAGCCAAGATCTAGCGCGGGAGCAGTACTTC; abundance: -; j_gene: TRBJ2-7; d_gene: -; v_gene: TRBV4-3
CDR3aa: CASSDAGGLGINEKLFF; CDR3nt: TGTGCCAGCAGCGATGCAGGGGGCCTCGGCATTAATGAAAAACTGTTTTTT; abundance: -; j_gene: TRBJ1-4; d_gene: TRBD1; v_gene: TRBV9
CDR3aa: CASSVTGSIIYTQYF; CDR3nt: TGTGCCAGCAGCGTAACAGGATCTATTATTTATACGCAGTATTTT; abundance: once; j_gene: TRBJ2-3; d_gene: -; v_gene: TRBV9
CDR3aa: CASSYGGRDTDTQYF; CDR3nt: TGTGCCAGCAGTTACGGCGGGAGAGACACAGATACGCAGTATTTT; abundance: -; j_gene: TRBJ2-3; d_gene: TRBD2; v_gene: TRBV6-2/TRBV6-3
CDR3aa: CASSLVRPGQGTSGANVLTF; CDR3nt: TGTGCCAGCAGCTTAGTGAGACCGGGACAGGGGACTTCTGGGGCCAACGTCCTGACTTTC; abundance: -; j_gene: TRBJ2-6; d_gene: TRBD1; v_gene: TRBV7-8
CDR3aa: CASSPPGLAGGWEQFF; CDR3nt: TGTGCCAGCTCACCACCAGGACTAGCGGGAGGTTGGGAGCAGTTCTTC; abundance: -; j_gene: TRBJ2-1; d_gene: TRBD2; v_gene: TRBV18
CDR3aa: CASTSPGLNDQPQHF; CDR3nt: TGTGCCAGCACCTCACCGGGACTCAATGATCAGCCCCAGCATTTT; abundance: -; j_gene: TRBJ1-5; d_gene: -; v_gene: TRBV28
CDR3aa: CASSFAGGGQPQHF; CDR3nt: TGTGCCAGCAGCTTCGCAGGGGGCGGTCAGCCCCAGCATTTT; abundance: -; j_gene: TRBJ1-5; d_gene: TRBD1; v_gene: TRBV7-9
CDR3aa: CASSRGFSGRTYEQYF; CDR3nt: TGTGCCAGCAGTCGGGGGTTCAGCGGGAGGACCTACGAGCAGTACTTC; abundance: -; j_gene: TRBJ2-7; d_gene: TRBD2; v_gene: TRBV28
CDR3aa: CASSYREDYGYTF; CDR3nt: TGTGCCAGCAGTTACAGGGAGGACTATGGCTACACCTTC; abundance: -; j_gene: TRBJ1-2; d_gene: -; v_gene: TRBV28
CDR3aa: CASSLRGGSNNEQFF; CDR3nt: TGCGCCAGCAGCCTGCGAGGCGGGAGCAACAATGAGCAGTTCTTC; abundance: -; j_gene: TRBJ2-1; d_gene: TRBD2; v_gene: TRBV5-1
CDR3aa: CASSLGPPQHF; CDR3nt: TGTGCCAGCAGTTTGGGACCGCCCCAGCATTTT; abundance: -; j_gene: TRBJ1-5; d_gene: -; v_gene: TRBV12-3/TRBV12-4
CDR3aa: CAYAGGADTEAFF; CDR3nt: TGTGCCTATGCAGGGGGCGCGGACACTGAAGCTTTCTTT; abundance: -; j_gene: TRBJ1-1; d_gene: TRBD1; v_gene: TRBV30
CDR3aa: CASRSGRGLNTEAFF; CDR3nt: TGTGCCAGCAGATCGGGGCGCGGGTTGAACACTGAAGCTTTCTTT; abundance: -; j_gene: TRBJ1-1; d_gene: -; v_gene: TRBV6-5
CDR3aa: CASSLDRRAAGNTIYF; CDR3nt: TGTGCCAGCAGCTTGGATCGCCGGGCAGCTGGAAACACCATATATTTT; abundance: -; j_gene: TRBJ1-3; d_gene: -; v_gene: TRBV5-6
CDR3aa: CASRIGVSNTGELFF; CDR3nt: TGTGCCAGCAGAATCGGGGTTTCGAACACCGGGGAGCTGTTTTTT; abundance: once; j_gene: TRBJ2-2; d_gene: -; v_gene: TRBV5-4
CDR3aa: CASSDNGGSTDTQYF; CDR3nt: TGTGCCAGCAGTGACAACGGGGGGTCCACAGATACGCAGTATTTT; abundance: -; j_gene: TRBJ2-3; d_gene: TRBD2; v_gene: TRBV6-4
CDR3aa: CASSRGAGRPGTNEKLFF; CDR3nt: TGTGCCAGCAGCAGGGGGGCAGGGAGGCCTGGAACTAATGAAAAACTGTTTTTT; abundance: -; j_gene: TRBJ1-4; d_gene: TRBD1; v_gene: TRBV2
CDR3aa: CSVSLGAAYEQYF; CDR3nt: TGCAGCGTGTCTTTGGGGGCCGCCTACGAGCAGTACTTC; abundance: -; j_gene: TRBJ2-7; d_gene: -; v_gene: TRBV29-1
CDR3aa: CASRSPRRLAGKDTQYF; CDR3nt: TGTGCCAGCCGTTCCCCACGAAGACTAGCGGGAAAAGATACGCAGTATTTT; abundance: -; j_gene: TRBJ2-3; d_gene: TRBD2; v_gene: TRBV7-2